One and the same sample provided the 28 T cell receptor beta chains below, sequenced in a study of blood T cell repertoires in COVID-19. Profiling relied on immunoSEQ multiplex PCR, and the TCRdb table lists in-frame clones only, not all of them. This sample has roughly 150,000 clones, with about 80% found just once. Sequencing was carried out using peripheral blood. These receptors were collected from a man between 65 and 85 years old who had recovered from COVID-19.

The table lists this clone with a few counts. The chain joins TRBV12-5 to TRBJ2-1, with 9 nucleotides matching TRBD1. With V trimmed by 2 bases and J by 4 bases, 12 bases remained unmatched. The germline V gene has CDR1 LGHNT and CDR2 FRNRAP. The CDR3 has 18 residues. The CDR3 protein is CASGLLPPGQGSYNEQFF. The CDR3 region has the DNA TGTGCTAGTGGTTTGCTCCCGCCGGGACAGGGAAGTTACAATGAGCAGTTCTTC.

The J gene is TRBJ2-3, the V gene TRBV11-2; 12 bases agree with TRBD2. Germline trimming cut 1 base from V and 2 bases from J; bases unmatched to any gene: 1. Germline V gene lookup returns CDR1 SGHAT and CDR2 FQNNGV. The CDR3 has 16 residues. For the CDR3, the DNA is TGTGCCAGCAGCTTAGGACTAGCGGGGGACACAGATACGCAGTATTTT. Amino acid sequence: CASSLGLAGDTDTQYF.

The chain links TRBV10-1 to TRBJ1-1; unclear D gene. The CDR3 is made up of 13 amino acids. V lost 8 bases to trimming and J lost 1 base, with 11 bases between them. The germline V gene has CDR1 WNHNN and CDR2 SYGVQD (reference sequence). Here the CDR3 reads CASSAQRNTEAFF. DNA of the CDR3: TGCGCCAGCTCGGCCCAGCGGAACACTGAAGCTTTCTTT.

The chain couples TRBV9 to TRBJ1-3, with 8 positions matching TRBD1. Looked up from germline, CDR1 is SGDLS and CDR2 is YYNGEE. The length of the CDR3 is 17 residues. V lost 4 bases, J lost 0 bases, and 9 bases stayed unmatched. As DNA, the CDR3 is TGTGCCAGCAGCTCCTGGACAGGGCCAAACTCTGGAAACACCATATATTTT. Encoded protein: CASSSWTGPNSGNTIYF.

This clone has only a few counts. The chain links TRBV6-6 to TRBJ2-7; 9 bases align to TRBD1. This CDR3 comprises 17 residues. Germline V gene sequence: CDR1 MNHNY, CDR2 SVGAGI (reference sequence). The junction had 18 bases not matched to a gene; V was cut back by 5 bases and J by 7 bases. Written as DNA, the CDR3 is TGTGCCAGCAGTCCCCTGTACGGACAGGGGAAAGGTCAGGAGCAGTACTTC. This sequence encodes CASSPLYGQGKGQEQYF.

This rearrangement joins TRBV5-1 to TRBJ2-7; 11 bases map to TRBD2. From germline, CDR1 is SGHRS and CDR2 YFSETQ. The CDR3 loop spans 15 amino acids. J was trimmed by 5 bases and V by 3 bases; bases with no gene match: 7. CDR3 in amino acids: CASSSTTSGVDEQYF. CDR3 coding DNA: TGCGCCAGCAGCTCGACGACTAGCGGGGTCGACGAGCAGTACTTC.

This chain links TRBV28 with TRBJ1-1, with 8 bases aligning to TRBD1. The CDR3 totals 15 residues. The V and J ends lost 5 bases and 1 base, in that order; junction bases with no gene match: 6. Germline V gene data show CDR1 as MDHEN and CDR2 as SYDVKM. The CDR3 region has the DNA TGTGCCAGCAGTAGTATCGGGACAGGGAACACTGAAGCTTTCTTT. It translates to CASSSIGTGNTEAFF.

There are a few counts of this clone. This chain joins TRBV11-1 and TRBJ1-1; weak D call: TRBD1 (6 bases). This CDR3 is 13 amino acids long. The germline V and J ends were trimmed by 3 bases and 1 base, with 6 bases remaining between them. Germline values: CDR1 SGHAT, CDR2 FQDESV (reference sequence). The CDR3 loop reads CASSLDRNTEAFF. The DNA for the CDR3 is TGTGCCAGCAGCTTGGACAGGAACACTGAAGCTTTCTTT. Full variable domain (rest looked up from reference TRBV11-1 and TRBJ1-1): EAEVAQSPRYKITEKSQAVAFWCDPISGHATLYWYRQILGQGPELLVQFQDESVVDDSQLPKDRFSAERLKGVDSTLKIQPAELGDSAMYLCASSLDRNTEAFFGQGTRLTVV.

The chain has TRBV2 and TRBJ2-6; D is unresolved. The V end was cut by 4 bases, the J end by 2 bases, with 6 bases between. Germline-derived CDR1 and CDR2 are SNHLY and FYNNEI. The CDR3 sequence is 14 residues long. CDR3: CASSVRAGANVLTF. As DNA, the CDR3 is TGTGCCAGCAGTGTCCGGGCTGGGGCCAACGTCCTGACTTTC.

The chain joins TRBV3-1 (or the pseudogene TRBV3-2) to TRBJ2-7; no clear D. V gave up 5 bases and J gave up 5 bases, with 19 bases separating them. CDR3 length: 15 amino acids. The germline gives CDR1 LGHDT, CDR2 YNNKEL (reference sequence). The chain's CDR3 is CASSTAADWLNEQYF. CDR3 DNA sequence: TGTGCCAGCAGCACGGCGGCGGATTGGTTAAACGAGCAGTACTTC.

The chain uses TRBV5-8 and TRBJ2-7, with D perhaps TRBD1 (6 bases). The V end was cut by 0 bases, the J end by 5 bases, with 15 bases between. The CDR3 has 15 amino acids. Germline CDR1 is SGHTS and CDR2 is YDEGEE. This chain's CDR3 is CASSLGPQGIHEQYF. The CDR3 coding sequence is TGTGCCAGCAGCTTGGGACCACAGGGTATCCACGAGCAGTACTTC.

The chain is built from TRBV5-6 and TRBJ2-7, with TRBD2 as a possible D gene (5 bases). Trimming left V 4 bases short and J 5 bases short, with 10 bases between. Germline V gene lookup returns CDR1 SGHDT and CDR2 YYEEEE. CDR3 length: 12 residues. CDR3 coding DNA: TGTGCCAGCAGCCTCACTAGGCACGAGCAGTACTTC. This encodes CASSLTRHEQYF.

This sequence joins TRBV2 and TRBJ1-5; 9 positions agree with TRBD1. The V gene's germline CDR1 is SNHLY and CDR2 FYNNEI. The CDR3 contains 14 residues. Trimming took 6 bases from V and 5 from J; bases not matched to a gene: 5. In DNA, the CDR3 is TGTGCCAGCAGCCGGACAGGGGTCCATCAGCCCCAGCATTTT. It is translated as CASSRTGVHQPQHF.

The J gene is TRBJ2-3, the V gene TRBV11-3; D is unresolved. Trimming took 5 bases from V and 2 from J, leaving 5 bases between them. Germline loops: CDR1 SGHNT, CDR2 YENEEA. The CDR3 sequence is 12 residues long. DNA of the CDR3: TGTGCCAGCAGCGCTAACACAGATACGCAGTATTTT. This gives the protein CASSANTDTQYF.

This chain uses TRBV10-3 with TRBJ2-3; a weak D match, TRBD2 (6 bases). This CDR3 is built from 14 residues. V lost 7 bases to trimming and J lost 4 bases, with 15 bases between them. The germline V gene has CDR1 ENHRY and CDR2 SYGVKD. This CDR3 is CAIKGTPAPDTQYF. DNA for the CDR3: TGTGCCATCAAAGGGACTCCGGCGCCAGATACGCAGTATTTT.

The V gene is TRBV6-1, the J gene TRBJ2-2; D remains ambiguous. The germline V and J ends were trimmed by 2 bases and 2 bases, with 6 bases remaining between them. Germline V gives CDR1 MNHNS, CDR2 SASEGT. The CDR3 contains 14 residues. The CDR3 spells CASSEYRNTGELFF. Here the CDR3 DNA reads TGTGCCAGCAGTGAATACAGAAACACCGGGGAGCTGTTTTTT.

The chain has TRBV5-6 and TRBJ1-6; 12 positions agree with TRBD1. The V and J ends lost 3 bases and 7 bases, in that order; junction bases with no gene match: 2. The CDR3 is made up of 15 amino acids. From germline, CDR1 is SGHDT and CDR2 YYEEEE. This CDR3 reads CASSSGQGANSPLHF. Here the CDR3 DNA reads TGTGCCAGCAGCTCGGGACAGGGGGCGAATTCACCCCTCCACTTT.

The chain recombines TRBV6-2 or TRBV6-3 with TRBJ1-5; 7 nucleotides agree with TRBD1. Germline V gives CDR1 MNHEY, CDR2 SVGEGT. The CDR3 consists of 19 residues. With 0 bases clipped from V and 2 bases from J, the junction kept 13 bases outside the gene matches. CDR3 sequence: CASSYSRLAGGYGNQPQHF. The CDR3 nucleotides read TGTGCCAGCAGTTACTCCCGGCTGGCAGGGGGATATGGCAATCAGCCCCAGCATTTT.

The chain has TRBV27 and TRBJ2-5; a weak D match, TRBD1 (6 bases). The CDR3 sequence is 15 residues long. V lost 6 bases to trimming and J lost 5 bases, with 19 bases between them. The germline gives CDR1 MNHEY, CDR2 SMNVEV (reference sequence). The CDR3 coding sequence is TGTGCCAGCAGCAATGGACAGCTCTCAAGGGAGACCCAGTACTTC. This encodes CASSNGQLSRETQYF.

This rearrangement joins TRBV7-3 to TRBJ2-2, with D unresolved. Germline V gene data show CDR1 as SGHTA and CDR2 as FQGTGA. The CDR3 length is 15 residues. Trimming pared 5 bases from V and 4 bases from J, leaving 14 bases between. The CDR3 DNA sequence: TGTGCCAGCAGCCCCCTGGCAGGAAGCACCGGGGAGCTGTTTTTT. Translation: CASSPLAGSTGELFF.

This sequence joins TRBV2 and TRBJ2-6; possibly TRBD1 for D (5 bases). Germline CDR1 SNHLY, CDR2 FYNNEI. The CDR3 covers 17 residues. V was pared by 6 bases and J by 0 bases, with 15 bases between. The CDR3 DNA reads as TGTGCCAGCAGGGGCCCAGGGTTCCTCTCTGGGGCCAACGTCCTGACTTTC. Its protein is CASRGPGFLSGANVLTF.

This clone was observed a few times. The rearrangement joins TRBV9 to TRBJ2-7; 8 bases are shared with TRBD1. Trimming removed 3 bases from V and 4 bases from J; junction bases left unmatched: 6. Germline V gene data show CDR1 as SGDLS and CDR2 as YYNGEE. The CDR3 is 14 amino acids. Written as DNA, the CDR3 is TGTGCCAGCAGCGCGGGACAGGTTGGTTACGAGCAGTACTTC. Translated: CASSAGQVGYEQYF.

The chain couples TRBV3-1 (or the pseudogene TRBV3-2) to TRBJ2-3, with 7 bases matching TRBD2. CDR1 is LGHDT, CDR2 YNNKEL, per germline (reference sequence). J gave up 8 bases and V 3 bases, and 8 bases lay outside the gene matches. The CDR3 runs to 14 residues. CDR3 region: CASSQGTKISTQYF. The CDR3 nucleotides read TGTGCCAGCAGCCAGGGGACTAAGATTAGTACGCAGTATTTT.

The gene calls are TRBV18 and TRBJ2-7, with 8 bases matching TRBD1. The junction had 6 bases not matched to a gene; V was cut back by 3 bases and J by 2 bases. CDR1 is KGHSH and CDR2 is LQKENI in the germline V gene. CDR3 length: 15 amino acids. CDR3 bases: TGTGCCAGCTCACCGATGGGACAGGCCACCTACGAGCAGTACTTC. Translating gives CASSPMGQATYEQYF. Filled out from reference TRBV18 and TRBJ2-7, the complete variable domain reads NAGVMQNPRHLVRRRGQEARLRCSPMKGHSHVYWYRQLPEEGLKFMVYLQKENIIDESGMPKERFSAEFPKEGPSILRIQQVVRGDSAAYFCASSPMGQATYEQYFGPGTRLTVT.

The CDR3 protein is CASSEQGLGETQYF. In DNA, the CDR3 is TGTGCCAGCAGTGAACAGGGGTTGGGAGAGACCCAGTACTTC. The rearrangement links TRBV6-1 to TRBJ2-5; D may be TRBD1 (6 bases). Trimming removed 2 bases at V and 4 bases at J, with 11 bases between. Germline assignment: CDR1 MNHNS and CDR2 SASEGT. The length of the CDR3 is 14 residues.

This rearrangement joins TRBV19 to TRBJ1-3; D not certain. The germline V gene encodes CDR1 LNHDA and CDR2 SQIVND (reference sequence). CDR3 length: 13 residues. Trimming pared 6 bases from V and 0 bases from J, leaving 6 bases between. The CDR3 spells CASRLSSGNTIYF. In DNA, the CDR3 is TGTGCCAGTAGGTTATCCTCTGGAAACACCATATATTTT.

The gene calls are TRBV19 and TRBJ2-2, with a possible D match to TRBD2 (5 bases). CDR3 length equals 15 residues. Trimming removed 1 base from V and 2 bases from J, with 8 bases in between. Germline CDR1 reads LNHDA; CDR2 reads SQIVND (reference sequence). This CDR3 is CASSIGGRNTGELFF. The CDR3 DNA is TGTGCCAGTAGTATAGGAGGGCGAAACACCGGGGAGCTGTTTTTT.

The rearrangement links TRBV11-3 to TRBJ2-1, with 7 bases lining up with TRBD2. The CDR3 runs 13 residues. Germline V gene lookup returns CDR1 SGHNT and CDR2 YENEEA. Trimming cost V 5 bases and J 4 bases; bases outside gene matches: 2. The CDR3 loop is CASSLGGYNEQFF. The CDR3 DNA reads as TGTGCCAGCAGCCTCGGGGGGTACAATGAGCAGTTCTTC.